The clone carrying this T cell receptor beta chain was seen a handful of times. Its antigen is as yet unknown. The data belong to a study of T-cell memory formation after mild COVID-19. Study-level results: There were some responding clones in pre-infection memory, which suggested that cross-reactive memory had joined. Among contracting clones, CD4+ were mainly CM/EM and CD8+ enriched in EMRA.

TCRdb ran MiXCR on the 5' RACE reads and lists one entry per CDR3 protein. This table has 250,000 to 350,000 distinct CDR3 sequences, roughly 15% appearing once. The sequence derives from a man aged 18 to 30 who had mild COVID-19 (a few samples of this study predate the infection). Cell type and time point are not known. Sequencing was done on a sample of PBMCs or a T cell subset sorted from them (not recorded which).

The CDR3 spells CASSYPDPDEQFF. The CDR3 DNA is TGTGCCAGCAGTTATCCAGACCCCGATGAGCAGTTCTTC. The rearrangement joins TRBV6-6 to TRBJ2-1, with D hard to call. The CDR3 spans 13 residues. Per the germline V gene, CDR1 is MNHNY and CDR2 is SVGAGI (reference sequence). The V gene lost 3 bases and the J gene lost 8 bases, with 11 bases spanning the gap.